A single sample gave rise to the 15 T cell receptor beta chains below, sequenced in a study of molecular identifiers for immune sequencing clone quantification. Each CDR3 protein is one row after TCRdb ran MiXCR on the PCR reads. The sample gives over 300,000 distinct CDR3 sequences, 24% of which show up once; about 0.7% is in the top ten. Sequencing was performed on naive CD8+ T cells from blood, with Jurkat cell RNA spiked in. The subset: FACS-sorted CD8+CD4-CCR7+CD45RA+ naive T cells. The receptors come from a human donor in good health. Some libraries in this study had Jurkat cell RNA spiked in.

V and J are TRBV12-3 or TRBV12-4 and TRBJ2-3; D perhaps matches TRBD2 (5 bases). The CDR3 totals 17 residues. V lost 1 base and J lost 1, with 15 bases in between. In DNA form, the CDR3 reads TGTGCCAGCAGTTTAGACTGGGCGTCGCGGGGCACAGATACGCAGTATTTT. Translating gives CASSLDWASRGTDTQYF.

J is TRBJ2-7 and V is TRBV7-3; TRBD1 is a possible D gene (6 bases). The germline V gene encodes CDR1 SGHTA and CDR2 FQGTGA. CDR3 length equals 16 residues. Deletions cut 5 bases from V and 2 bases from J, with 19 bases between. CDR3 DNA: TGTGCCAGCAGCCCCGACCCGGGACAAAGTACCTACGAGCAGTACTTC. Protein product: CASSPDPGQSTYEQYF.

The chain combines TRBV12-3 or TRBV12-4 with TRBJ1-1; D is uncertain. This CDR3 region has 15 residues. V gave up 3 bases and J gave up 0 bases, with 11 bases separating them. The CDR3 loop is CASSFGDGLNTEAFF. CDR3 bases: TGTGCCAGCAGTTTCGGGGATGGATTGAACACTGAAGCTTTCTTT.

The table lists this clonotype with a few counts. This sequence joins TRBV10-3 and TRBJ2-3; tentatively, D is TRBD2 (6 bases). Germline values: CDR1 ENHRY, CDR2 SYGVKD. The CDR3 extends over 16 amino acids. The V and J ends lost 4 bases and 2 bases respectively, with 16 bases between them. The CDR3 region is CAISGSSVPYTDTQYF. The DNA for the CDR3 is TGTGCCATCAGTGGCTCTAGCGTACCCTACACAGATACGCAGTATTTT.

Ten or more counts support this clonotype. The chain combines TRBV6-5 with TRBJ2-3; TRBD2 agrees at 9 bases. Germline trimming cut 5 bases from V and 4 bases from J; bases unmatched to any gene: 7. From germline, CDR1 is MNHEY and CDR2 SVGAGI. There are 15 residues in the CDR3. CDR3 DNA sequence: TGTGCCAGCAGTCTAGCGGGACGGGACGCAGATACGCAGTATTTT. Translation gives CASSLAGRDADTQYF.

This clonotype was recorded many times. The V call is TRBV7-2, the J call TRBJ1-1; unclear D gene. The CDR3 is 15 amino acids. Germline CDR1 is SGHTA and CDR2 is FQGNSA. V was trimmed by 1 base and J by 2 bases, leaving 11 bases between them. CDR3 sequence: CASSLVGNFNTEAFF. CDR3 bases: TGTGCCAGCAGCTTAGTTGGGAATTTCAACACTGAAGCTTTCTTT.

The chain combines TRBV4-3 with TRBJ2-7; D remains ambiguous. Germline CDR1 LGHNA, CDR2 YSLEER. V lost 0 bases and J 2 bases, leaving 11 bases between the germline ends. The length of the CDR3 is 15 residues. CDR3 amino acids: CASSQDRHSTYEQYF. Here the CDR3 DNA reads TGCGCCAGCAGCCAAGATCGTCACAGCACCTACGAGCAGTACTTC.

This clonotype was picked up many times. J is TRBJ2-3 and V is TRBV6-2 or TRBV6-3; D might be TRBD1 (6 bases). This CDR3 has 15 amino acids. V gave up 6 bases and J gave up 2 bases, with 15 bases separating them. Germline CDR1 MNHEY, CDR2 SVGEGT. The CDR3 nucleotides read TGTGCCAGCAGACGTCAGGACAGTGCCACAGATACGCAGTATTTT. This sequence encodes CASRRQDSATDTQYF.

This clonotype was detected ten times or more. V and J are TRBV11-2 and TRBJ1-2; D remains ambiguous. Trimming cost V 1 base and J 4 bases, with 13 bases left between them. The V gene's germline CDR1 is SGHAT and CDR2 FQNNGV. There are 15 residues in the CDR3. CDR3 coding DNA: TGTGCCAGCAGCTTAGTTCCAGTGAATACCTATGGCTACACCTTC. The encoded protein is CASSLVPVNTYGYTF.

The V call is TRBV2, the J call TRBJ2-5, with 10 bases fitting TRBD2. CDR1 SNHLY and CDR2 FYNNEI come from the germline V gene. V lost 1 base to trimming and J lost 3 bases; unmatched junction nucleotides: 11. The CDR3 length is 18 residues. CDR3 sequence reads: CASSEEAQGLAGEETQYF. The CDR3, as DNA: TGTGCCAGCAGTGAAGAAGCGCAGGGGCTAGCGGGGGAAGAGACCCAGTACTTC.

About this clonotype itself: This may come from a read error, since a much larger clone is one base off. The chain recombines TRBV6-6 with TRBJ2-7, with D maybe TRBD1 (6 bases). CDR3 length equals 13 residues. The V gene's germline CDR1 is MNHNY and CDR2 SVGAGI (reference sequence). Deletions cut 8 bases from V and 2 bases from J, with 13 bases between. CDR3 loop: CASHGQCTYEQYF. The DNA of the CDR3 is TGTGCCAGCCACGGACAGTGTACCTACGAGCAGTACTTC.

With regard to this clonotype: The conserved final phenylalanine or tryptophan is absent from the CDR3, which likely points to a read error. V usage is TRBV7-2 and J usage is TRBJ2-3; D gene uncertain. From germline, CDR1 is SGHTA and CDR2 FQGNSA. V was pared by 5 bases and J by 4 bases, with 16 bases between. This CDR3 spans 15 amino acids. The chain's CDR3 is CASSRRSPGADTQYV. The CDR3 DNA sequence: TGTGCCAGCAGCCGACGATCACCTGGTGCAGATACGCAGTATGTT.

This clonotype was counted between two and nine times. The V and J genes are TRBV6-5 and TRBJ2-7; 13 bases align to TRBD2. V trimming: 2 bases; J trimming: 7 bases; junction bases outside the gene matches: 5. CDR1 and CDR2 from the germline V gene are MNHEY and SVGAGI. The CDR3 has 15 residues. DNA for the CDR3: TGTGCCAGCAGTTACAGACTAGCGGGAGGCGGTGAGCAGTACTTC. This translates into CASSYRLAGGGEQYF.

A word on this clonotype: A much larger clone sits a single nucleotide away, making a read error possible. The chain combines TRBV12-3 or TRBV12-4 with TRBJ2-7; 8 bases are a match to TRBD1. This CDR3 has 15 amino acids. CDR3 amino acids: CASSRSDREDYEQHF. CDR3 coding DNA: TGTGCCAGCAGTCGATCGGACAGGGAGGACTACGAGCAGCACTTC.

This clonotype came up many times. Germline is not matched at one junction end, which may reflect a read error. The chain couples TRBV12-3 or TRBV12-4 to TRBJ2-5; TRBD1 is a possible D gene (6 bases). This CDR3 is 14 amino acids long. The CDR3 region is CASSLGGGQETQYF. The DNA of the CDR3 is TGTGCCAGCAGCTTAGGGGGTGGGCAAGAGACCCAGTACTTC.